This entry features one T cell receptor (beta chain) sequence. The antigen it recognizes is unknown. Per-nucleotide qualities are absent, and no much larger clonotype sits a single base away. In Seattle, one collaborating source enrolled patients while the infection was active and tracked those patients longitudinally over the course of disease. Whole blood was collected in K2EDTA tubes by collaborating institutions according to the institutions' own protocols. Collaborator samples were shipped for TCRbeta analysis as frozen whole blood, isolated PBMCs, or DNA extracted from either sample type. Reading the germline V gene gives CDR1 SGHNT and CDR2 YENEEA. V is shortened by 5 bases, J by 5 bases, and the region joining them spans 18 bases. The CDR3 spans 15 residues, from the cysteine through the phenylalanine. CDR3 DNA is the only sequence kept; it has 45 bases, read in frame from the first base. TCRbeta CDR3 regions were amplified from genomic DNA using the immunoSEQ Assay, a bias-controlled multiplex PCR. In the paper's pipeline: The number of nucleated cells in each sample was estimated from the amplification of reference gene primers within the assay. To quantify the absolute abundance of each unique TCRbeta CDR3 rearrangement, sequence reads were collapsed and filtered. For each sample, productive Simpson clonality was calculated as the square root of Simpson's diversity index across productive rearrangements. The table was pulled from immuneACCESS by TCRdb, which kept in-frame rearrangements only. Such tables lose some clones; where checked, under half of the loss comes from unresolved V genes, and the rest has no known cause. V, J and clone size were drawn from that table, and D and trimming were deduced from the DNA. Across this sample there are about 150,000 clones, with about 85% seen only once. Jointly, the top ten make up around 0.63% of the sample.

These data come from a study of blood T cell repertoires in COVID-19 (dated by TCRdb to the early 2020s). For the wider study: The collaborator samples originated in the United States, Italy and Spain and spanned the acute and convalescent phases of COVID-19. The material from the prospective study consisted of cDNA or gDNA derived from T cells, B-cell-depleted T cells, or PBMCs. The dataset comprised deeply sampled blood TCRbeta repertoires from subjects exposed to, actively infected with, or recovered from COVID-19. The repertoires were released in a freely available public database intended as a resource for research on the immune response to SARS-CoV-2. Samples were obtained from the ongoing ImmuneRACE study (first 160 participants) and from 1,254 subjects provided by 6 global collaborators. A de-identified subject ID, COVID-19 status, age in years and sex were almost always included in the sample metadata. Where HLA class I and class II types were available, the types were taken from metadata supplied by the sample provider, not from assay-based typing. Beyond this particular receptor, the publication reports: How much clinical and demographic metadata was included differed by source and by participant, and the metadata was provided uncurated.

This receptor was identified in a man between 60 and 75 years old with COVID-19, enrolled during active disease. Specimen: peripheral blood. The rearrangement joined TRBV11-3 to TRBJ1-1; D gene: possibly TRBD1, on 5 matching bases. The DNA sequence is TGTGCCAGCAGCCAAGGCGCGGCAGGGTCTACTGAAGCTTTCTTT. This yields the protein CASSQGAAGSTEAFF.